Below are 28 T cell receptor beta chains sequenced from a single sample in a study of blood T cell repertoires in COVID-19. Profiled with immunoSEQ multiplex PCR; TCRdb holds only in-frame clones, not every one. The table lists around 250,000 clones, approximately 91% of them singletons. The sample taken for sequencing was PBMCs or T cells enriched from blood (not recorded which). The receptors originated from a human donor in a cohort exposed to, infected with or recovered from COVID-19 (not recorded which). The donor label of this sample is uncertain.

The chain employs TRBV9 and TRBJ1-6, with a weak D call TRBD1 (6 bases). CDR3 length: 14 amino acids. The V and J ends lost 3 bases and 7 bases respectively, with 11 bases between them. The germline V gene has CDR1 SGDLS and CDR2 YYNGEE. CDR3: CASSAQDRNSPLHF. DNA of the CDR3: TGTGCCAGCAGCGCCCAAGACAGGAATTCACCCCTCCACTTT. Full variable domain (outside the CDR3, taken from reference TRBV9 and TRBJ1-6): DSGVTQTPKHLITATGQRVTLRCSPRSGDLSVYWYQQSLDQGLQFLIQYYNGEERAKGNILERFSAQQFPDLHSELNLSSLELGDSALYFCASSAQDRNSPLHFGNGTRLTVT.

This clone was picked up one time. The chain uses TRBV5-4 and TRBJ2-1; no clear D. The CDR3 sequence is 14 residues long. The ends were cut back, 5 bases at V and 4 bases at J, with 13 bases in the middle. Germline V CDR1 and CDR2: SGHNT, YYREEE (reference sequence). The CDR3 loop reads CASRTAKQYNEQFF. Here the CDR3 DNA reads TGTGCCAGCAGGACTGCCAAGCAGTACAATGAGCAGTTCTTC.

CDR3 amino acids: CASRGTGSPEQFF. CDR3 bases: TGTGCCAGCAGGGGAACAGGGTCCCCTGAGCAGTTCTTC. The rearrangement uses TRBV6-5 and TRBJ2-1, with D possibly being TRBD1 (6 bases). The V gene lost 6 bases and the J gene lost 9 bases, with 15 bases spanning the gap. The CDR3 is 13 amino acids. Germline V gives CDR1 MNHEY, CDR2 SVGAGI.

This clone was picked up one time. Other DNA sequences in this specimen translate into the identical CDR3. CDR3 amino acids: CASNRQGSVNTEAFF. In DNA, the CDR3 is TGTGCCAGCAACCGACAGGGCTCGGTGAACACTGAAGCTTTCTTT. The chain joins TRBV6-5 to TRBJ1-1, with 7 bases aligning to TRBD1. The ends lost 7 bases at V and 0 bases at J; junction bases unmatched: 8. In germline, CDR1 is MNHEY, CDR2 SVGAGI. The CDR3 contains 15 residues.

The V gene is TRBV3-1 (or the pseudogene TRBV3-2), the J gene TRBJ1-1, with D unresolved. The ends were cut back, 4 bases at V and 10 bases at J, with 13 bases in the middle. Germline values: CDR1 LGHDT, CDR2 YNNKEL (reference sequence). This CDR3 region has 12 residues. The DNA of the CDR3 is TGTGCCAGCAGCCCCGGGGAGGGAGGAGCTTTCTTT. This codes for CASSPGEGGAFF.

This sequence joins TRBV18 and TRBJ2-4, with D uncertain. Deletions cut 0 bases from V and 5 bases from J, with 17 bases between. The CDR3 extends over 17 amino acids. In germline, CDR1 is KGHSH, CDR2 LQKENI. Here the CDR3 DNA reads TGTGCCAGCTCACCACCGGCAAGACCTACTAATCAAAACATTCAGTACTTC. Translating gives CASSPPARPTNQNIQYF.

The chain combines TRBV7-9 with TRBJ1-1; D remains unclear. The CDR3 has 15 residues. The V end lost 5 bases, the J end lost 4 bases, and 17 bases lay between the germline ends. Germline V gene sequence: CDR1 SEHNR, CDR2 FQNEAQ (reference sequence). CDR3 loop: CASSPPEGVFTEAFF. CDR3 nucleotide sequence: TGTGCCAGCAGCCCGCCTGAGGGCGTGTTCACTGAAGCTTTCTTT.

This chain joins TRBV7-9 and TRBJ1-1; 12 bases agree with TRBD1. The CDR3 is 16 residues long. In germline, CDR1 is SEHNR, CDR2 FQNEAQ (reference sequence). The ends lost 4 bases at V and 7 bases at J; junction bases unmatched: 10. In nucleotides, the CDR3 is TGTGCCAGCAGCTCCTTCCGGGACAGGGGGCGCGGTGAAGCTTTCTTT. This codes for CASSSFRDRGRGEAFF.

The V call is TRBV3-1 (or the pseudogene TRBV3-2), the J call TRBJ2-3; 7 nucleotides agree with TRBD1. The CDR3 loop spans 16 amino acids. J was trimmed by 3 bases and V by 6 bases; bases with no gene match: 12. The germline V gene has CDR1 LGHDT and CDR2 YNNKEL (reference sequence). The CDR3 spells CASSHTQTGTTDTQYF. The DNA for the CDR3 is TGTGCCAGCAGTCATACCCAGACAGGGACAACAGATACGCAGTATTTT.

The rearrangement joins TRBV19 to TRBJ1-3, with D perhaps TRBD1 (6 bases). In germline, CDR1 is LNHDA, CDR2 SQIVND (reference sequence). The V end lost 6 bases, the J end lost 0 bases, and 9 bases lay between the germline ends. The CDR3 sequence is 14 residues long. CDR3: CASSTGSSGNTIYF. In nucleotides, the CDR3 is TGTGCCAGTAGCACAGGGAGCTCTGGAAACACCATATATTTT.

As DNA, the CDR3 is TGTGCCAGCAGGCGACAGGCGACTTCAACTAATGAAAAACTGTTTTTT. Translation gives CASRRQATSTNEKLFF. The chain links TRBV7-9 to TRBJ1-4; D is perhaps TRBD1 (6 bases). This CDR3 is 16 amino acids long. Trimming pared 6 bases from V and 0 bases from J, leaving 14 bases between. Germline V gene lookup returns CDR1 SEHNR and CDR2 FQNEAQ (reference sequence).

By proportion, this clone is large (0.1 to 1%). The chain combines TRBV4-1 with TRBJ1-2, with TRBD1 matching 10 bases. V was clipped by 4 bases and J by 4 bases; unmatched bases: 12. This CDR3 region has 17 residues. From germline, CDR1 is MGHRA and CDR2 YSYEKL. This CDR3 reads CASSPRDRGGPSYGYTF. In DNA form, the CDR3 reads TGCGCCAGCAGCCCACGGGACAGGGGAGGTCCCAGCTATGGCTACACCTTC.

This clone was detected only once. CDR3 protein: CASSPPYRAGLNNEQFF. DNA of the CDR3: TGTGCCAGCAGCCCACCGTATCGAGCGGGGTTAAACAATGAGCAGTTCTTC. The J gene is TRBJ2-1, the V gene TRBV7-9; 7 nucleotides agree with TRBD2. Trimming at V came to 5 bases and at J to 5 bases, leaving 15 bases not matched to a gene. This CDR3 comprises 17 residues. Germline CDR1 SEHNR, CDR2 FQNEAQ (reference sequence).

The chain joins TRBV5-1 to TRBJ1-2; 7 bases match TRBD1. This CDR3 contains 16 residues. V lost 4 bases to trimming and J lost 6 bases; unmatched junction nucleotides: 15. Germline V CDR1 and CDR2: SGHRS, YFSETQ. CDR3 DNA: TGCGCCAGCAGCAATCGAAGAACCGGGACAGACAATGGCTACACCTTC. Protein product: CASSNRRTGTDNGYTF.

The J gene is TRBJ2-2, the V gene TRBV7-6, with D unclear. V lost 5 bases to trimming and J lost 7 bases, with 17 bases between them. Germline V CDR1 and CDR2: SGHVS, FNYEAQ. CDR3 length equals 15 residues. Written as DNA, the CDR3 is TGTGCCAGCAGCCCACAGACGTACCAGTTCGGGGAGCTGTTTTTT. This codes for CASSPQTYQFGELFF.

V gene TRBV4-1 combines with J gene TRBJ2-7; weak D call: TRBD1 (6 bases). The germline V gene encodes CDR1 MGHRA and CDR2 YSYEKL. There are 13 residues in the CDR3. V lost 6 bases to trimming and J lost 7 bases, with 16 bases between them. In nucleotides, the CDR3 is TGCGCCAGCAGACCGACAGGCGGCAGGGAGCAGTACTTC. Residues: CASRPTGGREQYF.

This chain connects TRBV12-5 to TRBJ2-1, with 9 bases lining up with TRBD2. V dropped 3 bases and J dropped 0; count of bases not matched to a gene: 3. Germline V gene lookup returns CDR1 LGHNT and CDR2 FRNRAP. CDR3 size: 16 residues. CDR3 loop: CASGFRGGASYNEQFF. The CDR3 DNA reads TGTGCTAGTGGTTTCCGCGGGGGGGCCTCCTACAATGAGCAGTTCTTC.

The rearrangement joins TRBV2 to TRBJ2-7; no reliable D call. V dropped 0 bases and J dropped 2 bases, with 8 bases sitting between them. The length of the CDR3 is 14 residues. Germline V gene sequence: CDR1 SNHLY, CDR2 FYNNEI. This CDR3 is CASSEAPPPYEQYF. CDR3 DNA: TGTGCCAGCAGTGAAGCCCCCCCTCCCTACGAGCAGTACTTC.

There are a few counts of this clone. The rearrangement joins TRBV30 to TRBJ1-2; no reliable D call. V dropped 3 bases and J dropped 3 bases, with 14 bases sitting between them. In germline, CDR1 is GTSNPN, CDR2 SVGIG (reference sequence). This CDR3 has 14 residues. CDR3 nucleotide sequence: TGTGCCTGGAGCGGAGGGAAGAGGGACTATGGCTACACCTTC. This translates into CAWSGGKRDYGYTF.

The CDR3 here is CASMTRGRGVNTGELFF. CDR3 in DNA: TGTGCCAGTATGACCAGGGGGCGCGGGGTGAACACCGGGGAGCTGTTTTTT. The rearrangement links TRBV19 to TRBJ2-2, with 8 bases aligning to TRBD1. Per the germline V gene, CDR1 is LNHDA and CDR2 is SQIVND (reference sequence). Trimming took 7 bases from V and 1 from J; bases not matched to a gene: 11. The CDR3 is 17 residues long.

This clone was detected a few times. The chain links TRBV15 to TRBJ2-7, with 7 bases lining up with TRBD2. Germline CDR1 is LNHNV and CDR2 is YYDKDF (reference sequence). The CDR3 is 15 residues long. V trimming: 0 bases; J trimming: 5 bases; junction bases outside the gene matches: 7. The CDR3 coding sequence is TGTGCCACCAGCAGAGATACGACTAGCTTCAACGAGCAGTACTTC. Translating gives CATSRDTTSFNEQYF. The full variable domain, rest sourced from reference TRBV15 and TRBJ2-7, is DAMVIQNPRYQVTQFGKPVTLSCSQTLNHNVMYWYQQKSSQAPKLLFHYYDKDFNNEADTPDNFQSRRPNTSFCFLDIRSPGLGDTAMYLCATSRDTTSFNEQYFGPGTRLTVT.

The chain recombines TRBV19 with TRBJ1-5, with D uncertain. V was pared by 3 bases and J by 6 bases, with 21 bases between. CDR3 length equals 17 residues. Germline values: CDR1 LNHDA, CDR2 SQIVND (reference sequence). CDR3: CASSMLRDTLSTQPQHF. The DNA for the CDR3 is TGTGCCAGTAGTATGCTCCGGGATACGCTATCCACTCAGCCCCAGCATTTT.

CDR3 loop: CASTPGYSGNTIYF. CDR3 coding DNA: TGTGCCAGCACCCCGGGGTACTCTGGAAACACCATATATTTT. The chain has TRBV6-5 and TRBJ1-3; no firm D call. The CDR3 is made up of 14 amino acids. Trimming removed 7 bases at V and 0 bases at J, with 10 bases between. The germline V gene has CDR1 MNHEY and CDR2 SVGAGI.

V is TRBV10-3 and J is TRBJ1-5; 7 positions agree with TRBD1. CDR1 is ENHRY, CDR2 SYGVKD, per germline. J lost 5 bases, V lost 3 bases, and 13 bases had no gene match. CDR3 length: 17 amino acids. The CDR3 nucleotides read TGTGCCATCAGTGATCCCAAAAATCTGACAGGGCATCAGCCCCAGCATTTT. This encodes CAISDPKNLTGHQPQHF.

The chain combines TRBV7-2 with TRBJ2-5, with 9 bases aligning to TRBD2. There are 16 residues in the CDR3. Germline V gene lookup returns CDR1 SGHTA and CDR2 FQGNSA. The junction had 9 bases not matched to a gene; V was cut back by 5 bases and J by 2 bases. CDR3 nucleotides: TGTGCCAGCAGCCTCAGGGCTACTAGCGGGCAAGAGACCCAGTACTTC. Residues: CASSLRATSGQETQYF.

The V call is TRBV18, the J call TRBJ2-2; D gene ambiguous. The CDR3 has 17 residues. Germline V gene lookup returns CDR1 KGHSH and CDR2 LQKENI. Trimming took off 0 bases at V and 0 bases at J, with 11 bases between the two ends. The DNA for the CDR3 is TGTGCCAGCTCACCACCGAATGGGCAGACGAACACCGGGGAGCTGTTTTTT. This gives the protein CASSPPNGQTNTGELFF.

This clone was seen a single time. The rearrangement uses TRBV18 and TRBJ1-1; D gene ambiguous. The CDR3 runs to 17 residues. Trimming left V 6 bases short and J 1 base short, with 21 bases between. The germline V gene encodes CDR1 KGHSH and CDR2 LQKENI. The CDR3 nucleotides are TGTGCCAGCTCTCCCCAGAATTTAAGGAGCTCGAACACTGAAGCTTTCTTT. Its translation is CASSPQNLRSSNTEAFF.

The V call is TRBV6-5, the J call TRBJ1-5; 10 bases map to TRBD1. The V gene end was trimmed by 0 bases and the J gene end by 7 bases; junction bases not matched to a gene: 3. The CDR3 contains 15 residues. Per germline, CDR1 MNHEY and CDR2 SVGAGI. The CDR3 spells CASSYSGTGEQPQHF. The CDR3 nucleotides are TGTGCCAGCAGTTACTCAGGGACAGGGGAGCAGCCCCAGCATTTT.